This TCR beta chain was captured by sequencing in a study of blood T cells in healthy people across ages. Every sample yielded at least 6.5 million isolated PBMCs. CDR1 is MNHEY, CDR2 SMNVEV, per germline (reference sequence). Deletions cut 11 bases from V and 5 bases from J, with 27 bases between. There are 16 residues in the CDR3. About this clonotype: The antigen remains undetermined.

Notes on the study in general: Diversity of TCR beta correlated strongly with naive T cell percentage. Relative to aged donors, long-lived donors carried more naive CD4+ cells and displayed higher diversity.

A second PCR of 7 to 11 cycles used a sample-barcoded 5' primer and a J-beta primer mix. Each sample provided no less than 2.5 million CDR3-containing paired-end reads. TCRdb redid the calling of the 5' RACE reads with MiXCR, one entry per CDR3 protein. The sample yields 1.4 million to 1.5 million distinct CDR3 sequences, about 43% seen once. The TCR comes from a woman in her late teens or twenties in good health. Sequenced material: blood. The chain carries TRBV27 and TRBJ1-1; the D is unclear. The CDR3 spells CARRGVKDRGNTEAFF. In nucleotides, the CDR3 is TGTGCCCGACGTGGGGTGAAGGACCGGGGAAATACTGAAGCTTTCTTT.